A selection of T cell receptor beta chains follows, all from one sample in a study of OX40 agonist ivuxolimab in advanced cancers. Clones were read by immunoSEQ multiplex PCR, and TCRdb kept only the in-frame ones, dropping some. The table includes about 110,000 clones, more than 85% detected once. Specimen: CD4+ or CD8+ T cells sorted from blood, collected in a trial of the OX40 agonist ivuxolimab. The source of these receptors is an adult with an advanced solid tumor such as melanoma, head and neck, liver or kidney cancer. The CDR3 runs from the conserved cysteine through the conserved F or W. The D gene is left open where the match is weak. Size tells how often a clone was seen (once, few, many) or the class of an expanded clone, and some rows leave it out.

>-|TRBV5-8|TRBJ2-7|TRBD1
CASSLDRGLGEQYF
TGTGCCAGCAGCTTGGACAGGGGGTTAGGAGAGCAGTACTTC
>-|TRBV6-1|TRBJ2-5|TRBD2
CASRGTIQETQYF
TGTGCCAGCAGGGGGACTATCCAAGAGACCCAGTACTTC
>-|TRBV6-1|TRBJ1-1|TRBD1
CASSTDRAVNTEAFF
TGTGCCAGCAGTACGGACAGGGCAGTGAACACTGAAGCTTTCTTT
>-|TRBV5-6|TRBJ1-1|TRBD1
CASSLRTGVRTEAFF
TGTGCCAGCAGCTTACGAACAGGGGTTCGGACTGAAGCTTTCTTT
>-|TRBV11-3|TRBJ1-3|-
CASSPAGWGNTIYF
TGTGCCAGCAGCCCCGCGGGTTGGGGAAACACCATATATTTT
>once|TRBV5-1|TRBJ2-1|TRBD1
CASSLLQGPLYNEQFF
TGCGCCAGCAGCTTGCTACAGGGGCCACTATACAATGAGCAGTTCTTC
>once|TRBV27|TRBJ2-1|-
CASSLKGGATSYNEQFF
TGTGCCAGCAGTTTAAAGGGGGGGGCCACCTCCTACAATGAGCAGTTCTTC
>-|TRBV30|TRBJ1-1|-
CAWRTVNTEAFF
TGTGCCTGGAGGACGGTGAACACTGAAGCTTTCTTT
>once|TRBV9|TRBJ2-1|-
CASSVGGGLPRREQFF
TGTGCCAGCAGCGTAGGAGGGGGACTTCCTCGAAGGGAGCAGTTCTTC
>-|TRBV10-2|TRBJ1-1|-
CASSESRSSEAFF
TGCGCCAGCAGTGAGTCGAGGTCGAGTGAGGCTTTCTTT
>-|TRBV5-1|TRBJ2-5|TRBD1
CASSLGPGQGALGTQYF
TGCGCCAGCAGCTTGGGTCCGGGACAGGGGGCGCTAGGGACCCAGTACTTC
>once|TRBV5-8|TRBJ1-2|-
CASSRGGQSLYGYTF
TGTGCCAGCAGCCGAGGGGGGCAGTCCCTCTATGGCTACACCTTC
>-|TRBV30|TRBJ2-7|-
CAWRPGSYEQYF
TGTGCCTGGAGGCCAGGCTCCTACGAGCAGTACTTC
>-|TRBV19|TRBJ1-5|-
CASSRERDQPQHF
TGTGCCAGTAGTAGAGAACGCGATCAGCCCCAGCATTTT
>-|TRBV10-3|TRBJ2-1|TRBD2
CAIRGGLAAGNEQFF
TGTGCCATCAGGGGGGGACTAGCAGCTGGCAATGAGCAGTTCTTC
>-|TRBV4-2|TRBJ2-5|TRBD2
CASAGVFPQETQYF
TGTGCCTCCGCGGGGGTATTCCCCCAAGAGACCCAGTACTTC
>-|TRBV25-1|TRBJ1-2|-
CASSEPVYGYTF
TGTGCCAGCAGTGAACCGGTCTATGGCTACACCTTC
>few|TRBV6-1|TRBJ1-5|-
CASSEDSNSNQPQHF
TGTGCCAGCAGTGAGGACAGTAATAGCAATCAGCCCCAGCATTTT
>-|TRBV12-2|TRBJ2-3|-
CASRLEAFGDGTDTQYF
-
>-|TRBV18|TRBJ2-1|TRBD2
CASSSSGSVLNEQFF
TGTGCCAGCTCGTCGAGCGGGAGTGTTTTGAATGAGCAGTTCTTC
>-|TRBV19|TRBJ1-5|-
CASSIASGAQHF
TGTGCCAGTAGTATAGCCTCAGGGGCCCAGCATTTT
>-|TRBV5-4|TRBJ1-2|-
CASSLKGDYGYTF
TGTGCCAGCAGCCTGAAGGGGGACTATGGCTACACCTTC